Following are 10 T cell receptor beta chains from one sample sequenced in a study of CD8 T cells in Susac syndrome. Random hexamers were used to reverse transcribe the RNA input (about 0.45 to 1 ug). TCRdb fed the immunoSEQ multiplex PCR reads into MiXCR, producing one record per CDR3 protein. The sample carries about 200,000 distinct CDR3 sequences, 95% recorded once. Sequencing was done on a sample of CD4+ T cells from PBMCs. These receptors were collected from a human donor in good health.

The chain combines TRBV20-1 with TRBJ2-1; possible D gene TRBD2, 7 bases. V was trimmed by 8 bases and J by 4 bases, leaving 21 bases between them. From germline, CDR1 is DFQATT and CDR2 SNEGSKA (reference sequence). This CDR3 region has 15 residues. The CDR3 loop is CSSRNGQRGYNEQFF. CDR3 in DNA: TGCAGTTCTCGGAACGGACAGCGGGGTTACAATGAGCAGTTCTTC.

The J gene is TRBJ2-2, the V gene TRBV25-1; TRBD1 might be the D (6 bases). The germline CDR1 and CDR2 sequences are MGHDK and SYGVNS. V shed 3 bases and J shed 7 bases, with 15 bases lying between them. The CDR3 covers 15 residues. The CDR3 region is CASSDPRQGHGELFF. CDR3 in DNA: TGTGCCAGCAGTGATCCGAGGCAGGGGCACGGGGAGCTGTTTTTT.

This clonotype appeared once. V and J are TRBV3-1 and TRBJ2-5, with D hard to call. The CDR3 is made up of 15 amino acids. Germline CDR1 is LGHDT and CDR2 is YNNKEL (reference sequence). V lost 4 bases, J lost 5 bases, and 17 bases lay in between. The CDR3 reads CASSLPVASWETQYF. CDR3 in DNA: TGTGCCAGCAGCCTCCCCGTGGCGAGCTGGGAGACCCAGTACTTC.

The rearrangement uses TRBV9 and TRBJ2-3; TRBD2 agrees at 7 bases. Germline CDR1 reads SGDLS; CDR2 reads YYNGEE. V was pared by 3 bases and J by 2 bases, with 6 bases of the junction left unmatched. CDR3 size: 15 residues. CDR3 bases: TGTGCCAGCAGCGGACCTAGCGGATACACAGATACGCAGTATTTT. As protein: CASSGPSGYTDTQYF.

This chain connects TRBV7-9 to TRBJ2-5; D unclear. CDR3 length: 14 amino acids. The V and J ends lost 2 bases and 5 bases respectively, with 12 bases between them. The germline V gene has CDR1 SEHNR and CDR2 FQNEAQ (reference sequence). CDR3 region: CASSLSPAVETQYF. The CDR3 nucleotides read TGTGCCAGCAGCTTATCCCCGGCCGTGGAGACCCAGTACTTC.

The chain employs TRBV9 and TRBJ1-2; D remains unclear. Germline V gene lookup returns CDR1 SGDLS and CDR2 YYNGEE. V gave up 0 bases and J gave up 1 base, with 7 bases separating them. The CDR3 consists of 14 residues. The CDR3: CASSVGRGNYGYTF. The CDR3 DNA sequence: TGTGCCAGCAGCGTAGGTCGCGGTAACTATGGCTACACCTTC.

This clonotype was observed a handful of times. Here the CDR3 DNA reads TGTGCCAGCAGCTCAACAGGACTCGGCTCCTACAATGAGCAGTTCTTC. As protein: CASSSTGLGSYNEQFF. The rearrangement links TRBV7-6 to TRBJ2-1; D possibly matches TRBD1 or TRBD2 (5 bases each). Trimming removed 4 bases from V and 0 bases from J, with 13 bases in between. Per the germline V gene, CDR1 is SGHVS and CDR2 is FNYEAQ. The CDR3 loop spans 16 amino acids.

The chain joins TRBV29-1 to TRBJ2-7, with D tentatively TRBD2 (6 bases). The CDR3 loop spans 11 amino acids. Germline CDR1 reads SQVTM; CDR2 reads ANQGSEA. Trimming removed 7 bases at V and 5 bases at J, with 12 bases between. CDR3 residues: CSGGDPNEQYV. As DNA, the CDR3 is TGCAGCGGGGGGGACCCAAACGAGCAGTACGTC.

J is TRBJ2-5 and V is TRBV3-1; 12 positions match TRBD2. The CDR3 sequence is 15 residues long. Germline CDR1 is LGHDT and CDR2 is YNNKEL (reference sequence). The V gene end was trimmed by 4 bases and the J gene end by 1 base; junction bases not matched to a gene: 1. CDR3 bases: TGTGCCAGCAGCCCTAGCGGGAGGGGCCAAGAGACCCAGTACTTC. It encodes CASSPSGRGQETQYF.

The chain links TRBV7-9 to TRBJ2-3; D might be TRBD1 (6 bases). CDR3 size: 14 residues. V gave up 1 base and J gave up 6 bases, with 11 bases separating them. Looked up from germline, CDR1 is SEHNR and CDR2 is FQNEAQ (reference sequence). The CDR3 region is CASSLETGMDTQYF. As DNA, the CDR3 is TGTGCCAGCAGCTTAGAAACAGGGATGGATACGCAGTATTTT.